This T cell receptor (beta chain) was retrieved from a study of blood T cell repertoires in COVID-19. Study summary: The study drew acute and convalescent COVID-19 samples from the United States, Italy and Spain. Sample material is recorded as cDNA or gDNA derived from T cells, B-cell-depleted T cells, or PBMCs.

Authors' analysis steps: Cell counts per sample came from amplifying reference gene primers. The table came from immunoSEQ multiplex PCR; TCRdb's copy has only in-frame clones and leaves some out. D and trimming were read from the DNA, whereas the V and J calls and clone size are those reported in that table. This table has some 260,000 clones, approximately 79% appearing once. Unmatched junction bases numbered 8, after V lost 4 bases and J lost 7 bases. The CDR3 sequence is 14 residues long. Germline V CDR1 and CDR2: SGHNT, YYREEE (reference sequence). Sequencing was done on a sample of peripheral blood. The TCR was taken from a woman aged 40 to 50 with active or convalescent COVID-19. The rearrangement uses TRBV5-4 and TRBJ1-1, with 9 bases matching TRBD1. The CDR3 reads CASSPGTGRNEAFF. CDR3 DNA: TGTGCCAGCAGCCCCGGGACAGGGAGGAATGAAGCTTTCTTT. Combining the CDR3 with reference TRBV5-4 and TRBJ1-1 gives the whole variable domain ETGVTQSPTHLIKTRGQQVTLRCSSQSGHNTVSWYQQALGQGPQFIFQYYREEENGRGNFPPRFSGLQFPNYSSELNVNALELDDSALYLCASSPGTGRNEAFFGQGTRLTVV.